Listed here are 2 T cell receptor beta chains from one sample, sequenced in a study of shared clonotypes between healthy human individuals (dated by TCRdb to 2020 to 2021). Library method: the immunoSEQ multiplex PCR assay. This is the immuneACCESS table as TCRdb keeps it, with only in-frame sequences that have V and J called. A part of the clones is gone; compared with another copy, unresolved V genes explain less than half, and the rest is unexplained. The table for this sample lists 2 million to 2.5 million clones; almost 96% of them were counted only once. The biggest ten clones account for roughly 0.13% of the sample. The sequenced material came from naive CD4+ T cells sorted from blood. Per the publication, the cell subset or site label means: CD45RA+ positively selected. These receptors were collected from a man aged 18 to 30 in good health.

J is TRBJ2-5 and V is TRBV7-2; D is uncertain. Germline assignment: CDR1 SGHTA and CDR2 FQGNSA. Trimming left V 0 bases short and J 5 bases short, with 13 bases between. The CDR3 consists of 15 residues. CDR3 sequence reads: CASSLANTMGETQYF. As DNA, the CDR3 is TGTGCCAGCAGCTTAGCGAACACAATGGGTGAGACCCAGTACTTC. The whole variable domain, remainder taken from reference TRBV7-2 and TRBJ2-5, is GAGVSQSPSNKVTEKGKDVELRCDPISGHTALYWYRQSLGQGLEFLIYFQGNSAPDKSGLPSDRFSAERTGGSVSTLTIQRTQQEDSAVYLCASSLANTMGETQYFGPGTRLLVL.

The V call is TRBV15, the J call TRBJ1-2; maybe TRBD1 (5 bases). CDR1 is LNHNV, CDR2 YYDKDF, per germline (reference sequence). The V end was cut by 0 bases, the J end by 4 bases, with 9 bases between. There are 14 residues in the CDR3. Here the CDR3 reads CATSRENGGYGYTF. CDR3 bases: TGTGCCACCAGCAGAGAGAATGGGGGCTATGGCTACACCTTC.